Listed here is a single T cell receptor (beta chain). This clonotype was recorded at least ten times. Its target antigen remains unknown. There are no base qualities to consult, and no much larger clone falls within one base. V loses 0 bases, J loses 1 base, and the germline ends lie 11 bases apart. Spanning cysteine to phenylalanine, the CDR3 consists of 15 amino acids. CDR3 DNA is the only sequence kept; it has 45 bases, read in frame from the first base. Based on the germline V gene, the CDR1 and CDR2 sequences are SGHRS and YFSETQ. Ficoll-Paque density gradient centrifugation was used to isolate PBMCs. The listed sequencing device is Illumina NovaSeq 6000. Using 5'RACE with constant-segment primers, TCRalpha and TCRbeta cDNA libraries were constructed, with sample barcodes and unique molecular identifiers added in the process. RNA was extracted from every sample with Trizol reagent. Library amplification was performed in two PCR steps, and a second sample barcode and Illumina TruSeq adapters were introduced in the second step. The libraries were sequenced on an Illumina NovaSeq using 2 x 150 bp paired-end reads. The published analysis was carried out like this. Reads were demultiplexed and collapsed into UMI-guided consensus sequences with migec v1.2.7. Using mixcr v2.1.11, the UMI consensuses were aligned to TRA and TRB V and J templates and assembled into clonotypes. A clonotype was counted as expanded or contracted only when both edgeR and NoisET called the clonotype significant, with the noise models trained on biological replicates. For edgeR calls, a false discovery rate-adjusted p below 0.01 and a log2 fold-change threshold of 1 were applied. As an exploratory analysis of dynamics, max-normalized trajectories of the 1000 most abundant clonotypes were examined with PCA combined with hierarchical clustering. Separately sequenced CD4+ and CD8+ repertoires were used to assign the CD4 or CD8 phenotype of responding clones. In-frame beta chains were kept once TCRdb had trimmed the public reads at Q25 with fastp and called clones with MiXCR. Entries are consolidated by CDR3 protein sequence, retaining the most common genes and DNA. TCRdb, not the authors, supplied the V and J calls. The sample data list around 150,000 distinct CDR3 sequences, and around 13% of these were observed just once. The ten biggest clones cover roughly 14% of the sample.

The data were taken from a study of T-cell memory formation after mild COVID-19 (dated by TCRdb to the early 2020s). For context, the study as a whole: Most TCR sequence clusters were specific to one of the two donors. T-cell clones expanding and contracting after mild COVID-19 in a couple of donors were tracked by longitudinal TCRalpha and TCRbeta repertoire sequencing. Two young, previously healthy adult volunteers made up the cohort, one male and one female.

Summary of the overall study and its limitations: The second-wave clones that peaked on day 37 were not confirmed to be SARS-CoV-2 specific. Balanced CD4/CD8 phenotypes were observed for clones contracting from day 15 to 85, whereas a bias towards CD4+ was observed for a second wave of clones expanding from day 15 to 37. The study covered only a couple of mild cases, and larger cohorts including severe cases with pre-infection samples were considered necessary. Some responding clones were detected in pre-infection memory, suggesting pre-existing cross-reactive memory T cells joined the SARS-CoV-2 response. Contracting CD4+ clones appeared mostly in the CM and EM memory subsets, whereas CD8+ clones were enriched in EMRA.

Sequencing was performed on PBMCs or a T cell subset sorted from them (not recorded which). The TCR was taken from an adult woman who had mild COVID-19 (a few samples of this study predate the infection). The sample titles of this study are shuffled in the database, so cell type and time point are left out; the donor was told from shared clones. The rearranged chain carries TRBV5-1 and TRBJ2-7; the D gene identity is not certain. The nucleotides are TGCGCCAGCAGCTTGGCACCGAGTTTATCCTACGAGCAGTACTTC. Its translation is CASSLAPSLSYEQYF.